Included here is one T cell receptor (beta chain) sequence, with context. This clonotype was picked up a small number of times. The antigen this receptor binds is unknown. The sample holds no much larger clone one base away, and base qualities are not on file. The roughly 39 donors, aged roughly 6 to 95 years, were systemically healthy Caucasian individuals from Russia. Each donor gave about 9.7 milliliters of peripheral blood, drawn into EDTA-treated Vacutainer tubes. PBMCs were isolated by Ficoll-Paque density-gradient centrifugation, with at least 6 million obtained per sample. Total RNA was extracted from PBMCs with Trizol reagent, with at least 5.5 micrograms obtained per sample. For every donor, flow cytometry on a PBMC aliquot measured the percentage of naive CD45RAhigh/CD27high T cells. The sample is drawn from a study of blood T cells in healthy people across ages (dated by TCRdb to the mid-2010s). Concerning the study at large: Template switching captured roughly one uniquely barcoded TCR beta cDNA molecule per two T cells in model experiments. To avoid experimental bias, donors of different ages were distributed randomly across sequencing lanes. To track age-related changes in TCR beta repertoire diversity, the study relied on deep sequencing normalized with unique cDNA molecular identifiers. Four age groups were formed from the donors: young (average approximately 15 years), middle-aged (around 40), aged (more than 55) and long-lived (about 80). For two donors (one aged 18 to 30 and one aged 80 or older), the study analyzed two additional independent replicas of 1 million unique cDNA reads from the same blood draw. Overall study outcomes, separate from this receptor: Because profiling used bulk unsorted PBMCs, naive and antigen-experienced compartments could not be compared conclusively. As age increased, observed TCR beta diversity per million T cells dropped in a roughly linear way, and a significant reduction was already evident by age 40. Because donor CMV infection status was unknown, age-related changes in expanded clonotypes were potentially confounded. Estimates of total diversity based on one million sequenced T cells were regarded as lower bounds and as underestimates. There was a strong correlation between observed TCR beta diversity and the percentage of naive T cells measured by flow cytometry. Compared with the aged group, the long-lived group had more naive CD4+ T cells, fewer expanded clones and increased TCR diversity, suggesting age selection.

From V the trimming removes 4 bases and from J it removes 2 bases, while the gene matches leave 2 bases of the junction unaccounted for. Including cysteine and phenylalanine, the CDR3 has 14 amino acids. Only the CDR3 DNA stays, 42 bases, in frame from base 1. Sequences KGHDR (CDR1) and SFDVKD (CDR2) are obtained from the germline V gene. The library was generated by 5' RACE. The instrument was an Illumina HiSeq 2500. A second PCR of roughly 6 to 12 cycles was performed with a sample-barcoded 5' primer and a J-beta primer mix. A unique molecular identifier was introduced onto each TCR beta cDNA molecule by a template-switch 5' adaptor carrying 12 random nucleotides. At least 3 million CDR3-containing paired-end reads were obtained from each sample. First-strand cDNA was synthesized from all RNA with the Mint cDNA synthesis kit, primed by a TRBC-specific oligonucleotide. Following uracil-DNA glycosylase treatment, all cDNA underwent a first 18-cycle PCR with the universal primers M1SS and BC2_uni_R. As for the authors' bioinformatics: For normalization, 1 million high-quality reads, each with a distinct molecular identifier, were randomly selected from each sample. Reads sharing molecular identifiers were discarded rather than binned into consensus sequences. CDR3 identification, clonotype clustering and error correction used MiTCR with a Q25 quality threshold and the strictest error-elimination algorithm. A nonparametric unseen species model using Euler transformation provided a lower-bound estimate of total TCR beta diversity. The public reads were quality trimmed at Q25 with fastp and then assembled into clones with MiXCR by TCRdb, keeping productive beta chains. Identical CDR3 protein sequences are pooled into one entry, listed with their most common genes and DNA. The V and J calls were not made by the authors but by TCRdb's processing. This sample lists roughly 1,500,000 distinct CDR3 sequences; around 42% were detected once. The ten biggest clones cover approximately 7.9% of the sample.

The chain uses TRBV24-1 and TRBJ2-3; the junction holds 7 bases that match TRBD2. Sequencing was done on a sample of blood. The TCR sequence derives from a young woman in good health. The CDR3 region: CATSESGATDTQYF. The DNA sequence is TGTGCCACCAGTGAGAGCGGGGCCACAGATACGCAGTATTTT.